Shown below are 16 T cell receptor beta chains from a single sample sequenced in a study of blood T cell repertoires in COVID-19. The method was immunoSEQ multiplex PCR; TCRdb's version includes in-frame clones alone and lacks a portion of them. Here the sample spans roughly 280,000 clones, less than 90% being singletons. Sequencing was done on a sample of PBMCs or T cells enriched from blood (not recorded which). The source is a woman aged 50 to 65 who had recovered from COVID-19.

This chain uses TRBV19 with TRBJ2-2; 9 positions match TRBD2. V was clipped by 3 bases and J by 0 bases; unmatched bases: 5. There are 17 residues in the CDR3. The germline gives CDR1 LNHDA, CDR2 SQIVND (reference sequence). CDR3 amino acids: CASSMTVAGANTGELFF. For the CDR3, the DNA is TGTGCCAGTAGTATGACCGTAGCGGGAGCGAACACCGGGGAGCTGTTTTTT. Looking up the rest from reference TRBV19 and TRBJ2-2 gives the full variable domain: DGGITQSPKYLFRKEGQNVTLSCEQNLNHDAMYWYRQDPGQGLRLIYYSQIVNDFQKGDIAEGYSVSREKKESFPLTVTSAQKNPTAFYLCASSMTVAGANTGELFFGEGSRLTVL.

DNA for the CDR3: TGTGCCAGCAGCCCTAGGCGGGAGGCCGGAAACACCATATATTTT. Translating it yields CASSPRREAGNTIYF. The chain links TRBV27 to TRBJ1-3; D is unclear. Between the trimmed V and J ends, which lost 6 bases and 4 bases, there was a span of 16 bases. This CDR3 spans 15 amino acids. Germline CDR1 reads MNHEY; CDR2 reads SMNVEV (reference sequence).

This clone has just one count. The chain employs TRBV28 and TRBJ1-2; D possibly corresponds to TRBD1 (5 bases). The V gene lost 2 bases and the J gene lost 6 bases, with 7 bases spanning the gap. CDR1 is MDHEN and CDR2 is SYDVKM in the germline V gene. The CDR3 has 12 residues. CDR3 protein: CASSLGRDGYTF. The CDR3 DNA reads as TGTGCCAGCAGTTTAGGCAGGGATGGCTACACCTTC.

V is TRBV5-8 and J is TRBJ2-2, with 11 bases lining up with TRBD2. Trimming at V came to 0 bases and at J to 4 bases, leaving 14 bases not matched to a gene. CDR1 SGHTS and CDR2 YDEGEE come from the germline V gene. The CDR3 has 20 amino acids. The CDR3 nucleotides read TGTGCCAGCAGCTTGGCCCAGACTAGCGGGGCCAGACACGGCACCGGGGAGCTGTTTTTT. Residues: CASSLAQTSGARHGTGELFF.

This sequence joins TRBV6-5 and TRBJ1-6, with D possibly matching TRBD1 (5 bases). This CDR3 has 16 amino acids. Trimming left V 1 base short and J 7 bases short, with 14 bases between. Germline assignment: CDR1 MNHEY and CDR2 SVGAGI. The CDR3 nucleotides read TGTGCCAGCAGTTACTTCAGGGAGGTAGTCAATTCACCCCTCCACTTT. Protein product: CASSYFREVVNSPLHF.

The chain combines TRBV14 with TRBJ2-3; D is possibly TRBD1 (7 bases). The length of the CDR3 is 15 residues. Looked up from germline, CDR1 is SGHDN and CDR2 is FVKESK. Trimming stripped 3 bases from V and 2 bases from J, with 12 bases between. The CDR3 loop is CASSHNRGLTDTQYF. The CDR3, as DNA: TGTGCCAGCAGCCACAACAGGGGACTCACAGATACGCAGTATTTT.

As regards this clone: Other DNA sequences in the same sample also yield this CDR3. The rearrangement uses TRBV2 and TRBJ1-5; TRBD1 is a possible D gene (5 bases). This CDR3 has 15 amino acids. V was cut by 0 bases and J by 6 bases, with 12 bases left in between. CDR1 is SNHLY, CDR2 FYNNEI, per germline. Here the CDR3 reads CASSEASGRGQPQHF. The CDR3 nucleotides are TGTGCCAGCAGTGAAGCTTCAGGGAGGGGTCAGCCCCAGCATTTT.

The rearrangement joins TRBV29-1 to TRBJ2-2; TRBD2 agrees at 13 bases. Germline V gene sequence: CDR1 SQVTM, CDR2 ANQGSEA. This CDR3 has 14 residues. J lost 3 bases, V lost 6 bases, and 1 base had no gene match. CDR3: CSVLAGGYTGELFF. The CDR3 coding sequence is TGCAGCGTACTAGCGGGAGGGTACACCGGGGAGCTGTTTTTT.

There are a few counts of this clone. The CDR3 region has the DNA TGTGCCAGCAGCAGGACTAGCGCCTACGAGCAGTACTTC. Amino acid sequence: CASSRTSAYEQYF. The chain joins TRBV7-8 to TRBJ2-7; the match to TRBD2 covers 9 bases. The CDR3 consists of 13 residues. Germline V gene sequence: CDR1 SGHVS, CDR2 FQNEAQ. Unmatched junction bases numbered 1, after V lost 5 bases and J lost 2 bases.

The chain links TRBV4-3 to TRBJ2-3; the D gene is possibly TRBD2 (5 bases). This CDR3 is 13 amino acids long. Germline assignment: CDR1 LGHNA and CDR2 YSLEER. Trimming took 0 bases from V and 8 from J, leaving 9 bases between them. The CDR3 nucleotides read TGCGCCAGCAGCCAAGATTCAGGAGGTACGCAGTATTTT. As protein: CASSQDSGGTQYF.

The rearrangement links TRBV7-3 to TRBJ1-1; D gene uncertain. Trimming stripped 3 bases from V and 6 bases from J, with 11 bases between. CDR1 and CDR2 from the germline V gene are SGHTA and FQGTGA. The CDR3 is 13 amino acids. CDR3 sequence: CASSFTRGSEAFF. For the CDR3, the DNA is TGTGCCAGCAGCTTCACACGGGGATCTGAAGCTTTCTTT.

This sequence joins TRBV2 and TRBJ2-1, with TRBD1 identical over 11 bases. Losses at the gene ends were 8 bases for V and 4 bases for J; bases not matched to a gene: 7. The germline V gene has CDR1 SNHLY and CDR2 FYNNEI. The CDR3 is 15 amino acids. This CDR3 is CASGSDRGPYNEQFF. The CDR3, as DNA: TGTGCCAGCGGATCGGACAGGGGGCCTTACAATGAGCAGTTCTTC.

The CDR3 sequence is CASSTGQGPQHF. The CDR3, as DNA: TGTGCCAGCAGCACGGGACAGGGGCCCCAGCATTTT. This chain links TRBV7-9 with TRBJ1-5; 9 bases match TRBD1. The CDR3 is made up of 12 amino acids. The J segment lost 9 bases and the V segment lost 5 bases, leaving 2 bases of the junction unmatched. Germline V gene data show CDR1 as SEHNR and CDR2 as FQNEAQ (reference sequence).

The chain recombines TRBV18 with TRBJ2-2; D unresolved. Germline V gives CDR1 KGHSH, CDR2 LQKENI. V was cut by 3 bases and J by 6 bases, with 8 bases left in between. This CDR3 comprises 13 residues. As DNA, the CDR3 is TGTGCCAGCTCACCGTCTTTAGCCGGGGAGCTGTTTTTT. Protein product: CASSPSLAGELFF.

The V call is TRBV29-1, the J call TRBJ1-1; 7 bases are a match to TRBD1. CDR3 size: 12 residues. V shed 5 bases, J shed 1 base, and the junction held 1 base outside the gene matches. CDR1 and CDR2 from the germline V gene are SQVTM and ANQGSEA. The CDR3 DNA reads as TGCAGCGTTACAGGGGCGAACACTGAAGCTTTCTTT. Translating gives CSVTGANTEAFF. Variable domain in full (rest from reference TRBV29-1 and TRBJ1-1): SAVISQKPSRDICQRGTSLTIQCQVDSQVTMMFWYRQQPGQSLTLIATANQGSEATYESGFVIDKFPISRPNLTFSTLTVSNMSPEDSSIYLCSVTGANTEAFFGQGTRLTVV.

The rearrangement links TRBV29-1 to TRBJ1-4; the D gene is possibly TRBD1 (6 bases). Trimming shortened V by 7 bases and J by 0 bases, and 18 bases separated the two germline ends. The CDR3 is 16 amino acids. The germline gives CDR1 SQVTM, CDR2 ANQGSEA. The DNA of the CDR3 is TGCAGCGCCCGTAGGGGGGGCCGCGCAACTAATGAAAAACTGTTTTTT. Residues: CSARRGGRATNEKLFF.